This T cell receptor (beta chain) was identified in a study of T cell responses to AZD1222 COVID-19 vaccine. General observations from the study: Donor demographics were predominantly white British with a female majority; clonal diversity may be underestimated. Only after the peak T cell response were repertoires sampled. The CD4 TCRs associated with vaccination extended across spike and predominated at 160-218 and 743-854. Nearly half of spike-specific TCRs reportedly go after variant regions that carry no mutations.

Generated by immunoSEQ multiplex PCR, the TCRdb table keeps only in-frame clones and is missing some. Among just under 75,000 clones listed, around three quarters were seen once. In this sample, this clone turned up a few times. Antigen specificity is unknown. Sequences were derived from peripheral blood, sampled 28 days after the second AZD1222 dose. This sequence originates from an adult who received the AZD1222 COVID-19 vaccine.

The CDR3 DNA sequence: TGTGCCAGCAGCTTGGGGGGGACCTACGAGCAGTACTTC. Translating gives CASSLGGTYEQYF. The J gene is TRBJ2-7, the V gene TRBV5-4; either TRBD1 or TRBD2 may fit D (5 bases each). This CDR3 comprises 13 residues. The V gene's germline CDR1 is SGHNT and CDR2 YYREEE (reference sequence). V lost 0 bases and J 2 bases, leaving 6 bases between the germline ends.